The 9 T cell receptor beta chains below all came from one sample that was sequenced in a study of Tregs in tolerant kidney transplant recipients. Clones were sequenced by immunoSEQ multiplex PCR, and TCRdb holds only the in-frame ones, with some missing. The listing records 12,000 to 15,000 clones. The nonmyeloablative bone marrow transplants came from related graft donors, with transient mixed chimerism. Here the sequenced sample was CD4+ T cells from blood (PBMCs), taken 12 months after the transplant. These receptors were collected from a human patient who received a combined kidney and bone marrow transplant. Some of the T cells might come from the graft donor.

Turning to this clone: The read ends 3 residues early relative to the CDR3; the germline J gene fills the gap. V gene TRBV5-1 combines with J gene TRBJ1-2; 7 bases fit TRBD1. The CDR3 sequence is 14 residues long. Germline trimming cut 0 bases from V and 1 base from J; bases unmatched to any gene: 0. The germline V gene has CDR1 SGHRS and CDR2 YFSETQ. The part of the CDR3 DNA that was read is TGCGCCAGCAGCTTGGGACAGGGTAACTATGGC. Its translation is CASSLGQGNYG. The CDR3 as a whole reads CASSLGQGNYGYTF.

CDR3 region: CASSPNAGGNYEQYF. CDR3 DNA, as far as it was read: TGTGCCAGCTCACCAAACGCAGGGGGAAACTACGAG. The chain combines TRBV18 with TRBJ2-7, with 7 bases fitting TRBD1. The read finishes 3 residues shy of the CDR3 end, and the germline J gene is used to complete it. The CDR3 contains 15 residues. J lost 3 bases, V lost 2 bases, and 7 bases had no gene match. The germline gives CDR1 KGHSH, CDR2 LQKENI.

With regard to this clone: The sequenced fragment ends 3 residues before the CDR3 boundary, so the rest is inferred from the germline J gene. The chain uses TRBV7-8 and TRBJ2-7, with a tentative D call TRBD2 (6 bases). V was cut by 1 base and J by 2 bases, with 12 bases left in between. CDR1 is SGHVS and CDR2 is FQNEAQ in the germline V gene. The CDR3 length is 15 residues. The DNA read from the CDR3 is TGTGCCAGCAGCTTAGTTCGGGGAGGACCCTACGAG. Translating it yields CASSLVRGGPYE. The CDR3, in full, reads CASSLVRGGPYEQYF. The variable domain in full, with the rest retrieved from reference TRBV7-8 and TRBJ2-7, is GAGVSQSPRYKVAKRGQDVALRCDPISGHVSLFWYQQALGQGPEFLTYFQNEAQLDKSGLPSDRFFAERPEGSVSTLKIQRTQQEDSAVYLCASSLVRGGPYEQYFGPGTRLTVT.

On this clone itself: Read sequence stops 3 residues before the CDR3 end, and the germline J gene provides the missing end. The chain combines TRBV5-4 with TRBJ1-1, with 7 bases matching TRBD1. The CDR3 totals 14 residues. With V trimmed by 4 bases and J by 3 bases, 6 bases remained unmatched. Germline CDR1 SGHNT, CDR2 YYREEE (reference sequence). CDR3 DNA (partial): TGTGCCAGCAGCCCGGGACAGAAGGACACTGAA. It yields the protein CASSPGQKDTE. The full-length CDR3 reads as CASSPGQKDTEAFF.

Of note for this clone: The CDR3 end lies 3 residues beyond the end of the read and is filled in from the germline J gene. The chain is built from TRBV5-6 and TRBJ1-5; TRBD1 aligns across 10 bases. V lost 4 bases, J lost 6 bases, and 4 bases stayed unmatched. The CDR3 contains 14 residues. Germline V gene data show CDR1 as SGHDT and CDR2 as YYEEEE. The CDR3 loop is CASSTTGGTQPQHF. The part of the CDR3 DNA that was read is TGTGCCAGCAGCACGACAGGGGGCACTCAGCCC.

With respect to this clone: From the germline J gene comes the end of the CDR3, since the read stops 3 residues before it. This sequence joins TRBV7-3 and TRBJ2-4, with 8 bases that match TRBD1. Per the germline V gene, CDR1 is SGHTA and CDR2 is FQGTGA. The CDR3 totals 13 residues. Unmatched junction bases numbered 4, after V lost 6 bases and J lost 6 bases. Incomplete CDR3 DNA: TGTGCCAGCAGTCCAGGGGGCGGAAACATT. Protein sequence: CASSPGGGNI. The whole CDR3 region reads CASSPGGGNIQYF.

Comment on this clone: The read comes to an end 3 residues before the CDR3 does, leaving the germline J gene to fill in the end. V is TRBV7-2 and J is TRBJ1-5, with TRBD1 as a possible D gene (6 bases). Germline V CDR1 and CDR2: SGHTA, FQGNSA. This CDR3 is 15 amino acids long. V was clipped by 7 bases and J by 0 bases, with 13 bases between them. Partial CDR3 DNA: TGTGCCAGCACTCTACAGGGTTATAGCAATCAGCCC. It codes for CASTLQGYSNQP. In full, the CDR3 is CASTLQGYSNQPQHF. Full variable domain (missing parts from reference TRBV7-2 and TRBJ1-5): GAGVSQSPSNKVTEKGKDVELRCDPISGHTALYWYRQSLGQGLEFLIYFQGNSAPDKSGLPSDRFSAERTGGSVSTLTIQRTQQEDSAVYLCASTLQGYSNQPQHFGDGTRLSIL.

A word on this clone: From the germline J gene comes the end of the CDR3, since the read stops 3 residues before it. This rearrangement joins TRBV18 to TRBJ2-7; 9 bases fit TRBD1. CDR1 is KGHSH and CDR2 is LQKENI in the germline V gene. V dropped 2 bases and J dropped 3; count of bases not matched to a gene: 2. The CDR3 spans 14 residues. The CDR3 reads CASSPGTGFYEQYF. CDR3 DNA (partial): TGTGCCAGCTCACCAGGGACAGGGTTCTACGAG.

For this clone: With the read ending 3 residues before the CDR3 end, the germline J gene is used to fill in that end. The chain combines TRBV30 with TRBJ1-6; D unclear. CDR1 is GTSNPN and CDR2 is SVGIG in the germline V gene (reference sequence). The CDR3 runs 16 residues. With 5 bases removed from V and 2 bases from J, the gap between germline ends came to 16 bases. Partial CDR3 DNA: TGTGCCTGGGGAGTCCCGCGGAGGACCTATAATTCACCC. Amino acids: CAWGVPRRTYNSP. The entire CDR3 sequence reads CAWGVPRRTYNSPLHF.